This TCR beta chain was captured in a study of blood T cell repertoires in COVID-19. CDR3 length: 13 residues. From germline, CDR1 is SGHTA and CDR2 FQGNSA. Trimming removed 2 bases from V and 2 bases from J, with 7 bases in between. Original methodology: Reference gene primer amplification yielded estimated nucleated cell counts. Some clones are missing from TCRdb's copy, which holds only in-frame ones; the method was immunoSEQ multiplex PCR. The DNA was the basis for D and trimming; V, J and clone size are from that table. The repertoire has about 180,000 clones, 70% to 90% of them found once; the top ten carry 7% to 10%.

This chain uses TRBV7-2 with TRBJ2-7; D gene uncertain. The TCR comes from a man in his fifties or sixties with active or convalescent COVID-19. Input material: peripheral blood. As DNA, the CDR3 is TGTGCCAGCAGCTTAACGGGTCCCTACGAGCAGTACTTC. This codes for CASSLTGPYEQYF.